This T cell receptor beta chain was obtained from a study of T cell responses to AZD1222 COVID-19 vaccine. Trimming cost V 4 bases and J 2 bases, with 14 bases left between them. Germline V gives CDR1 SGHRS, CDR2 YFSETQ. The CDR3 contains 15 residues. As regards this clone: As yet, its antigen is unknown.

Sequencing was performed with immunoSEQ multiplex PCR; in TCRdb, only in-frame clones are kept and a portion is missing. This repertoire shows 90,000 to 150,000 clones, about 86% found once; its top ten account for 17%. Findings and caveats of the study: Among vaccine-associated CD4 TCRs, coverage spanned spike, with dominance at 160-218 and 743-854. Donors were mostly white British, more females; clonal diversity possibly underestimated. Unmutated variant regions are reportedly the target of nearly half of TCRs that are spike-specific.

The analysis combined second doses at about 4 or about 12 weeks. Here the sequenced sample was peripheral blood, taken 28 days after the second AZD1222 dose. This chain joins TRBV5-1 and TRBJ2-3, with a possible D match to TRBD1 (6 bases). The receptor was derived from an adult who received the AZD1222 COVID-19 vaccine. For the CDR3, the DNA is TGCGCCAGCAGCCGCCGGGACACCAACACAGATACGCAGTATTTT. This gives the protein CASSRRDTNTDTQYF.